This note documents a single T cell receptor beta chain sequence. Its antigen remains unidentified. Nobody among the patients had been given any treatment before thyroid surgery. As originally analysed: Building a distant-metastasis classifier for papillary thyroid cancer drew on CDR3 differences across clinicopathological groups. MiXCR reprocessed the PCR reads for TCRdb. What appears here as the V and J calls and clone size reflects TCRdb's work, not the paper's. The sample shows about 92,000 clones, more than 13% of them seen only once. This entry comes from a study of metastatic and nonmetastatic thyroid tumors. As for the study in general: Comparison of repertoires was carried out across blood and tumor or nodule tissue from malignant and benign thyroid patients.

CDR3 length: 17 amino acids. Losses at the gene ends were 3 bases for V and 2 bases for J; bases not matched to a gene: 7. CDR1 and CDR2 from the germline V gene are SGHRS and YFSETQ. Study outcomes and limitations: Reports indicated that malignant thyroid tumors showed significantly higher TCR beta diversity than benign nodules did, in blood and tumor.

Sequenced input: blood. The receptor comes from a female donor with papillary thyroid cancer or a benign thyroid nodule (not recorded which). Some clones in this sample may be carry-over from other donors' samples. V usage is TRBV5-1 and J usage is TRBJ2-5, with TRBD2 identical over 13 bases. CDR3 sequence (DNA): TGCGCCAGCAGCTCCGGACTAGCGGGGGTCCTACAAGAGACCCAGTACTTC. Translating gives CASSSGLAGVLQETQYF. The variable domain in full, with the rest retrieved from reference TRBV5-1 and TRBJ2-5, is KAGVTQTPRYLIKTRGQQVTLSCSPISGHRSVSWYQQTPGQGLQFLFEYFSETQRNKGNFPGRFSGRQFSNSRSEMNVSTLELGDSALYLCASSSGLAGVLQETQYFGPGTRLLVL.